These T cell receptor beta chains were read from a single sample in a study of radiotherapy plus CTLA-4 blockade in lung cancer. Sequenced by immunoSEQ multiplex PCR; TCRdb stores in-frame clones only, minus some. The sample contains over 75,000 clones, around 86% of which appear only once. The sequencing used peripheral blood, collected from a patient treated with radiotherapy plus ipilimumab. The receptors were gathered from a human donor with non-small cell lung cancer who had stable disease on radiotherapy plus ipilimumab. Both conserved end residues are trimmed from each CDR3. Size values are once, few and many counts, or a class for expanded clones, and some rows have none.

CDR3 length,V gene,clone size,J gene,CDR3 protein
11,TRBV7-7,.,TRBJ2-2,ASSSSRSGELF
13,TRBV2,.,TRBJ1-5,ASTDWMASNQPQH
14,TRBV5-6,.,TRBJ2-1,ASSLGNRLFYNEQF
14,TRBV25-1,.,TRBJ2-7,ASSDLGGPSSYEQY
12,TRBV7-8,.,TRBJ1-6,ASSSGQELSPLH
9,TRBV6-5,.,TRBJ2-7,ASRGANEQY
13,TRBV6-5,.,TRBJ2-5,ASSSRGFPQETQY
11,TRBV15,once,TRBJ2-7,ATTGQGDYEQY
14,TRBV11-2,.,TRBJ2-7,ASSSLAGARWVEQY
13,TRBV5-4,few,TRBJ2-7,ASSREGQGRYEQY
12,TRBV28,.,TRBJ1-2,ASKGRRYGYGYT
14,TRBV5-1,.,TRBJ2-5,ASSPGSGGAGETQY
12,TRBV11-2,.,TRBJ2-7,ASRRAPTSNEQY
13,TRBV5-1,.,TRBJ2-7,ASSLDLAGAGEQY
12,TRBV7-8,.,TRBJ1-1,ASSLGGRGTEAF
13,TRBV28,few,TRBJ1-6,ASSLDNSYNSPLH
11,TRBV7-3,.,TRBJ1-4,ASSLSPGEKLF
14,TRBV9,.,TRBJ1-1,ASSVESSGGGTEAF
12,TRBV7-2,.,TRBJ2-5,ASAGGTYQETQY
11,TRBV5-4,.,TRBJ1-2,ASSLDRVYGYT
11,TRBV11-2,.,TRBJ1-6,ASSPDRASPLH
10,TRBV6-6,.,TRBJ1-1,ASTLQGTEAF
13,TRBV9,.,TRBJ2-7,ASSLSSGGPYEQY